The 16 T cell receptor beta chains below were found in one sample sequenced in a study of blood T cell repertoires in COVID-19. Here immunoSEQ multiplex PCR was the method, and the copy in TCRdb shows in-frame clones only, minus some. The sample includes about 60,000 clones, approximately 90% of them seen just once. The sample comprised peripheral blood. The receptors derive from a woman aged 55 to 70 with active COVID-19.

As DNA, the CDR3 is TGCAGTGCCAGTCGGTCCACAGATACGCAGTATTTT. It translates to CSASRSTDTQYF. The rearrangement uses TRBV20-1 and TRBJ2-3; D is uncertain. The CDR3 extends over 12 amino acids. CDR1 is DFQATT and CDR2 is SNEGSKA in the germline V gene (reference sequence). V shed 6 bases and J shed 2 bases, with 9 bases lying between them.

The sample holds many counts of this clone. The chain links TRBV5-4 to TRBJ2-7; TRBD1 is a possible D gene (5 bases). The CDR3 runs to 13 residues. Germline V gene lookup returns CDR1 SGHNT and CDR2 YYREEE (reference sequence). Trimming took 2 bases from V and 7 from J, leaving 13 bases between them. CDR3 DNA: TGTGCCAGCAGCTTACGAGACAGCCGGGAGCAGTACTTC. This encodes CASSLRDSREQYF.

This chain links TRBV10-2 with TRBJ1-2; TRBD1 matches 9 bases. The CDR3 has 15 amino acids. From germline, CDR1 is WSHSY and CDR2 SAAADI. V lost 4 bases and J lost 6; bases outside the gene matches: 9. CDR3 protein: CASSVTGQGSHGYTF. Here the CDR3 DNA reads TGCGCCAGCAGTGTTACGGGACAGGGCTCTCATGGCTACACCTTC.

The chain uses TRBV7-2 and TRBJ2-5, with 11 bases that match TRBD2. Per germline, CDR1 SGHTA and CDR2 FQGNSA. Trimming removed 5 bases from V and 4 bases from J; junction bases left unmatched: 9. This CDR3 is 16 amino acids long. The CDR3 is CASSPLSSGGAETQYF. As DNA, the CDR3 is TGTGCCAGCAGCCCCCTGAGTAGCGGGGGGGCAGAGACCCAGTACTTC.

The chain links TRBV27 to TRBJ2-1; TRBD2 agrees at 10 bases. V trimming: 8 bases; J trimming: 8 bases; junction bases outside the gene matches: 15. The CDR3 loop spans 16 amino acids. Germline assignment: CDR1 MNHEY and CDR2 SMNVEV (reference sequence). The CDR3 DNA sequence: TGTGCCAGCCGGCCGACGAGCGGGGGGGGGTTCGATGAGCAGTTCTTC. It is translated as CASRPTSGGGFDEQFF.

This clone was recorded only once. The chain joins TRBV19 to TRBJ1-5; TRBD1 aligns across 9 bases. Germline V gene lookup returns CDR1 LNHDA and CDR2 SQIVND (reference sequence). The CDR3 loop spans 14 amino acids. Trimming at V came to 8 bases and at J to 6 bases, leaving 8 bases not matched to a gene. CDR3 in amino acids: CASQDRGKVQPQHF. The DNA for the CDR3 is TGTGCCAGTCAGGACAGGGGCAAGGTTCAGCCCCAGCATTTT.

The chain links TRBV29-1 to TRBJ2-3; the D gene is possibly TRBD1 (7 bases). The V end was cut by 6 bases, the J end by 3 bases, with 16 bases between. Germline V lookup: CDR1 SQVTM, CDR2 ANQGSEA. There are 14 residues in the CDR3. The chain's CDR3 is CSVPPGGRTDTQYF. The CDR3 DNA sequence: TGCAGCGTCCCTCCAGGGGGGAGAACAGATACGCAGTATTTT.

This chain joins TRBV15 and TRBJ1-6; no firm D call. Germline CDR1 and CDR2: LNHNV and YYDKDF (reference sequence). The CDR3 has 13 residues. V was pared by 5 bases and J by 7 bases, with 9 bases between. This CDR3 is CATSRVMNSPLHF. The CDR3 coding sequence is TGTGCCACCAGCCGCGTTATGAATTCACCCCTCCACTTT. The variable domain in full, with the rest retrieved from reference TRBV15 and TRBJ1-6, is DAMVIQNPRYQVTQFGKPVTLSCSQTLNHNVMYWYQQKSSQAPKLLFHYYDKDFNNEADTPDNFQSRRPNTSFCFLDIRSPGLGDTAMYLCATSRVMNSPLHFGNGTRLTVT.

This chain links TRBV6-6 with TRBJ1-5; 7 nucleotides agree with TRBD1. Germline CDR1 reads MNHNY; CDR2 reads SVGAGI (reference sequence). The CDR3 sequence is 18 residues long. V was clipped by 5 bases and J by 1 base; unmatched bases: 14. The CDR3 is CASSPGRMTGSSNQPQHF. CDR3 in DNA: TGTGCCAGCAGTCCCGGCAGGATGACAGGGTCGAGCAATCAGCCCCAGCATTTT.

The chain joins TRBV15 to TRBJ1-4; no reliable D call. The V gene's germline CDR1 is LNHNV and CDR2 YYDKDF (reference sequence). V lost 4 bases to trimming and J lost 3 bases, with 9 bases between them. The CDR3 contains 14 residues. This chain's CDR3 is CATSNRVANEKLFF. The CDR3 DNA follows: TGTGCCACCAGCAATCGGGTTGCTAATGAAAAACTGTTTTTT.

This clone showed up just once. The J gene is TRBJ1-5, the V gene TRBV2; 9 bases match TRBD1. Unmatched junction bases numbered 3, after V lost 5 bases and J lost 1 base. Germline CDR1 SNHLY, CDR2 FYNNEI. This CDR3 contains 15 residues. The CDR3 loop is CASSRTGDSNQPQHF. CDR3 coding DNA: TGTGCCAGCAGTCGGACAGGGGACAGCAATCAGCCCCAGCATTTT.

This chain connects TRBV11-2 to TRBJ1-1; a possible D gene is TRBD1 (5 bases). This CDR3 comprises 16 residues. The germline V gene encodes CDR1 SGHAT and CDR2 FQNNGV. With 3 bases removed from V and 0 bases from J, the gap between germline ends came to 14 bases. CDR3 in amino acids: CASSLRSDSLNTEAFF. The CDR3 DNA reads TGTGCCAGCAGCTTGAGGTCCGACAGCCTGAACACTGAAGCTTTCTTT.

The rearrangement uses TRBV6-5 and TRBJ2-1; 7 bases agree with TRBD1. V gave up 7 bases and J gave up 5 bases; unmatched junction bases: 8. The CDR3 contains 14 residues. The germline V gene encodes CDR1 MNHEY and CDR2 SVGAGI. CDR3 in DNA: TGTGCCAGCACTATAACCGGGACAGACAATGAGCAGTTCTTC. Translating gives CASTITGTDNEQFF.

The sample holds one count of this clone. The V gene is TRBV5-1, the J gene TRBJ2-7; the D gene is possibly TRBD1 (6 bases). V was shortened by 10 bases and J by 0 bases, with 17 bases between the two germline ends. The CDR3 is 14 amino acids. Germline CDR1 is SGHRS and CDR2 is YFSETQ. The CDR3 spells CASSGAGASYEQYF. CDR3 bases: TGCGCCTCGAGTGGGGCAGGGGCCTCCTACGAGCAGTACTTC.

This clone was seen only once. The chain is built from TRBV10-3 and TRBJ1-4, with 11 bases lining up with TRBD1. Germline-derived CDR1 and CDR2 are ENHRY and SYGVKD. This CDR3 has 16 residues. V trimming: 2 bases; J trimming: 5 bases; junction bases outside the gene matches: 4. CDR3 DNA sequence: TGTGCCATCAGTGAGACGAGGGACAGGGGGAATGAAAAACTGTTTTTT. Translated, it gives CAISETRDRGNEKLFF.

J is TRBJ1-2 and V is TRBV15; TRBD1 agrees at 8 bases. The V segment lost 0 bases and the J segment 7 bases; nucleotides outside the gene matches: 7. This CDR3 region has 15 residues. Germline V gives CDR1 LNHNV, CDR2 YYDKDF (reference sequence). The CDR3 sequence is CATSREDREPGGYTF. The CDR3 bases are TGTGCCACCAGCAGAGAGGACAGGGAGCCTGGTGGCTACACCTTC.